This T cell receptor beta chain was identified in a study of blood T cell repertoires in COVID-19. Study details: The origin of the acute and convalescent COVID-19 samples was the United States, Italy and Spain. T cells, B-cell-depleted T cells, or PBMCs provided the cDNA or gDNA that served as material.

Authors' analysis steps: For nucleated cells, counts were estimated from reference gene primer amplification. Here immunoSEQ multiplex PCR was the method, and the copy in TCRdb shows in-frame clones only, minus some. From that table come the V and J calls and clone size; the DNA was used to work out D and trimming. Here the sample spans roughly 68,000 clones, roughly 82% being singletons. CDR3 length equals 13 residues. The V and J ends lost 1 base and 5 bases respectively, with 6 bases between them. The sequenced material came from peripheral blood. The TCR was taken from a man older than 75 with active COVID-19. The chain joins TRBV12-3 or TRBV12-4 to TRBJ2-4; possibly TRBD1 for D (6 bases). The CDR3 loop is CASSLGGQNIQYF. The CDR3 nucleotides read TGTGCCAGCAGTTTAGGGGGGCAAAACATTCAGTACTTC.